The clone carrying this T cell receptor (beta chain) was counted between two and nine times. No antigen is known for it. Participants, patients aged 18 to 65, had newly diagnosed hyperthyroidism with a duration under 2 months. Not enrolled were patients with uncontrolled infection, other autoimmune disease, pregnancy or lactation. The germline gives CDR1 DFQATT, CDR2 SNEGSKA (reference sequence). Trimming removed 3 bases from V and 4 bases from J; junction bases left unmatched: 12. CDR3 length: 17 amino acids. The source of the sample is a study of T cells in Graves' hyperthyroidism and ophthalmopathy. Points from the study as a whole: Ophthalmopathy got predicted by the model a median approximately 6.3 months before its onset. Most clonotypes expanded in the thyroid (above 0.001) were also present in blood.

RNA transcripts were the template for amplifying TCR beta CDR3 regions. TCR CDR3 underwent first-round RT-PCR with the HTBI primer set. Each CDR3 protein is one row after TCRdb ran MiXCR on the multiplex PCR reads. The sample includes 560,000 or so distinct CDR3 sequences, around 46% of them seen just once. What was sequenced was peripheral blood or thyroid tissue (not recorded which). This clonotype was obtained from a woman between 18 and 29 years old with Graves' hyperthyroidism. This sequence joins TRBV20-1 and TRBJ2-5, with TRBD2 matching over 12 bases. The CDR3 coding sequence is TGCAGTGCTAGGGTACCGCCGACTAGCGGGAGAGGAGAGACCCAGTACTTC. It specifies CSARVPPTSGRGETQYF.